A single sample is the source of the 17 T cell receptor beta chains below, sequenced in a study of control samples from healthy donors and cancer patients (dated by TCRdb to between 2020 and 2021). The library relied on the immunoSEQ multiplex PCR assay. Imported from immuneACCESS, the table was reduced by TCRdb to in-frame sequences with V and J called. These copies leave out some clones; in studies compared against another copy, an unresolved V gene accounts for under half, and the cause of the remainder is not known. For this sample there are 150,000 or so clones; around 94% appear just once. 14% of the sample goes to the ten largest clones. Source material: PBMCs. The origin of the receptors is a man aged 55 to 70 with colorectal cancer.

The gene calls are TRBV19 and TRBJ2-1, with a possible D match to TRBD2 (5 bases). V was shortened by 1 base and J by 7 bases, with 11 bases between the two germline ends. Germline-derived CDR1 and CDR2 are LNHDA and SQIVND (reference sequence). The CDR3 extends over 14 amino acids. For the CDR3, the DNA is TGTGCCAGTAGTATAGGCGGGTGGGGAAATGAGCAGTTCTTC. Translated, it gives CASSIGGWGNEQFF.

This chain connects TRBV29-1 to TRBJ1-2; 7 bases are shared with TRBD1. This CDR3 has 14 amino acids. Germline CDR1 and CDR2: SQVTM and ANQGSEA. V lost 6 bases to trimming and J lost 0 bases; unmatched junction nucleotides: 7. CDR3 nucleotides: TGCAGCGTAAAACGACAGGGCTCTAACTATGGCTACACCTTC. Amino acid sequence: CSVKRQGSNYGYTF. The whole variable domain, filled in from reference TRBV29-1 and TRBJ1-2, reads SAVISQKPSRDICQRGTSLTIQCQVDSQVTMMFWYRQQPGQSLTLIATANQGSEATYESGFVIDKFPISRPNLTFSTLTVSNMSPEDSSIYLCSVKRQGSNYGYTFGSGTRLTVV.

This clone has only one observation. The chain recombines TRBV6-4 with TRBJ1-3; D is undetermined. V was pared by 0 bases and J by 2 bases, with 14 bases between. The CDR3 is made up of 17 amino acids. Germline CDR1 is MRHNA and CDR2 is SNTAGT. The CDR3 DNA sequence: TGTGCCAGCAGTGACTCACCGGCCAGCTCTGCTGGAAACACCATATATTTT. Translating it yields CASSDSPASSAGNTIYF.

V gene TRBV29-1 combines with J gene TRBJ1-1, with no clear D. V gave up 5 bases and J gave up 2 bases, with 12 bases separating them. The length of the CDR3 is 13 residues. From germline, CDR1 is SQVTM and CDR2 ANQGSEA. This chain's CDR3 is CSVSALRNTEAFF. DNA of the CDR3: TGCAGCGTTTCTGCCCTTCGAAACACTGAAGCTTTCTTT.

The CDR3 spells CASSPVDSGANVLTF. CDR3 DNA sequence: TGTGCCAGCTCACCAGTCGACTCTGGGGCCAACGTCCTGACTTTC. This sequence joins TRBV18 and TRBJ2-6, with D unclear. Between the trimmed V and J ends, which lost 2 bases and 0 bases, there was a span of 5 bases. CDR3 length: 15 amino acids. The germline CDR1 and CDR2 sequences are KGHSH and LQKENI.

The V gene is TRBV6-5, the J gene TRBJ2-1; possible D gene TRBD2, 6 bases. From germline, CDR1 is MNHEY and CDR2 SVGAGI. V lost 7 bases and J 6 bases, leaving 16 bases between the germline ends. The CDR3 contains 14 residues. This chain's CDR3 is CASTRGYTTNEQFF. For the CDR3, the DNA is TGTGCCAGCACCCGGGGGTATACCACCAATGAGCAGTTCTTC.

This sequence joins TRBV7-2 and TRBJ2-3, with D unresolved. The CDR3 has 14 amino acids. V dropped 5 bases and J dropped 4 bases, with 13 bases sitting between them. The germline CDR1 and CDR2 sequences are SGHTA and FQGNSA. In nucleotides, the CDR3 is TGTGCCAGCAGCCCTAGAGGAACCGCAGATACGCAGTATTTT. This translates into CASSPRGTADTQYF.

This rearrangement joins TRBV6-6 to TRBJ1-2; D is possibly TRBD1 (5 bases). Germline loops: CDR1 MNHNY, CDR2 SVGAGI (reference sequence). The CDR3 is 16 residues long. V gave up 5 bases and J gave up 3 bases, with 19 bases separating them. The CDR3: CASSPRGSGGDYGYTF. CDR3 nucleotide sequence: TGTGCCAGCAGTCCCCGGGGATCGGGGGGAGACTATGGCTACACCTTC.

There are a few counts of this clone. This sequence joins TRBV5-1 and TRBJ2-2; D is possibly TRBD2 (6 bases). The CDR3 sequence is 14 residues long. The germline gives CDR1 SGHRS, CDR2 YFSETQ. Trimming removed 7 bases from V and 4 bases from J, with 14 bases in between. The CDR3 here is CASSVGGTTGELFF. DNA for the CDR3: TGCGCCAGCTCCGTCGGGGGTACCACCGGGGAGCTGTTTTTT.

V and J are TRBV3-1 (or the pseudogene TRBV3-2) and TRBJ2-2; no reliable D call. The germline V gene encodes CDR1 LGHDT and CDR2 YNNKEL (reference sequence). The germline V and J ends were trimmed by 0 bases and 7 bases, with 15 bases remaining between them. This CDR3 region has 16 residues. The CDR3 spells CASSQDAPALGGELFF. Written as DNA, the CDR3 is TGTGCCAGCAGCCAAGATGCCCCGGCGCTCGGCGGGGAGCTGTTTTTT.

The V and J genes are TRBV6-6 and TRBJ2-1; 7 bases agree with TRBD1. The CDR3 sequence is 14 residues long. Germline CDR1 MNHNY, CDR2 SVGAGI (reference sequence). With V trimmed by 1 base and J by 9 bases, 6 bases remained unmatched. CDR3 in amino acids: CASSYFGTDGEQFF. In nucleotides, the CDR3 is TGTGCCAGCAGTTACTTCGGGACAGACGGTGAGCAGTTCTTC.

The chain carries TRBV7-2 and TRBJ2-5; the match to TRBD2 covers 9 bases. J was trimmed by 4 bases and V by 0 bases; bases with no gene match: 0. The CDR3 has 14 amino acids. From germline, CDR1 is SGHTA and CDR2 FQGNSA. Here the CDR3 reads CASSLARGGETQYF. The CDR3 bases are TGTGCCAGCAGCTTAGCGCGGGGGGGAGAGACCCAGTACTTC.

The chain combines TRBV19 with TRBJ1-2; 12 bases match TRBD1. Germline-derived CDR1 and CDR2 are LNHDA and SQIVND (reference sequence). The trim removed 2 bases at V and 11 bases at J, leaving 9 bases unmatched. This CDR3 region has 15 residues. Here the CDR3 DNA reads TGTGCCAGTAGTATAAGCCGGGACAGGGGGCGCCGGTACACCTTC. The encoded protein is CASSISRDRGRRYTF.

The rearrangement joins TRBV30 to TRBJ2-1; no clear D gene. The CDR3 extends over 12 amino acids. V was trimmed by 7 bases and J by 7 bases, leaving 14 bases between them. CDR1 is GTSNPN, CDR2 SVGIG, per germline (reference sequence). Written as DNA, the CDR3 is TGTGCCTCTAGTTCGTCTGGGAATGAGCAGTTCTTC. This encodes CASSSSGNEQFF.

The CDR3: CASTPLMGTEAFF. CDR3 nucleotide sequence: TGTGCCAGCACCCCGTTAATGGGAACTGAAGCTTTCTTT. The gene calls are TRBV5-5 and TRBJ1-1; no clear D. V was clipped by 6 bases and J by 5 bases, with 14 bases between them. Germline-derived CDR1 and CDR2 are SGHKS and YYEKEE (reference sequence). The CDR3 extends over 13 amino acids.

The chain joins TRBV2 to TRBJ2-3, with TRBD2 matching 13 bases. The V gene end was trimmed by 6 bases and the J gene end by 4 bases; junction bases not matched to a gene: 7. From germline, CDR1 is SNHLY and CDR2 FYNNEI. This CDR3 has 16 amino acids. In nucleotides, the CDR3 is TGTGCCAGCAGACCCCGGACTAGCGGGGGATCAGATACGCAGTATTTT. Amino acids: CASRPRTSGGSDTQYF.

The chain carries TRBV28 and TRBJ1-5; D perhaps matches TRBD1 (6 bases). The germline V gene encodes CDR1 MDHEN and CDR2 SYDVKM. V lost 6 bases, J lost 6 bases, and 15 bases lay in between. The CDR3 length is 14 residues. CDR3 protein: CASSGTVQGQPQHF. Here the CDR3 DNA reads TGTGCCAGCAGCGGTACCGTACAGGGTCAGCCCCAGCATTTT.